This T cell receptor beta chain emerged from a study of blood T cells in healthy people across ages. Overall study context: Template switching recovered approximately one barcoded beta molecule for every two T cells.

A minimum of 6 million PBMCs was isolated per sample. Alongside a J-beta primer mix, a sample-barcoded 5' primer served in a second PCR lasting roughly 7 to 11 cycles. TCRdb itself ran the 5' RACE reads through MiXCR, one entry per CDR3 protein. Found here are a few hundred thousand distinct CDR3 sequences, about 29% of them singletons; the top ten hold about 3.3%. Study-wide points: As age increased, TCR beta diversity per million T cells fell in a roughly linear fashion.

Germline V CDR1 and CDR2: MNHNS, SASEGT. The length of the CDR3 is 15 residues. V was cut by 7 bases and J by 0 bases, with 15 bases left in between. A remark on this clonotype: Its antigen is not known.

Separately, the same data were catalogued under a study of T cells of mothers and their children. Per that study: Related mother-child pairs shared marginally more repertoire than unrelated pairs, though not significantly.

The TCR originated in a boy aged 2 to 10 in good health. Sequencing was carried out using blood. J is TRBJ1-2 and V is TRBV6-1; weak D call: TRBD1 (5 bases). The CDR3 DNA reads TGTGCCAGCACCGGGGGAGACCTAGCTAACTATGGCTACACCTTC. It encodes CASTGGDLANYGYTF.